The 14 T cell receptor beta chains in this list originate from one sample, sequenced in a study of T cell responses to AZD1222 COVID-19 vaccine listed by TCRdb under 2021. The library was produced with the immunoSEQ multiplex PCR assay. As stored in TCRdb, this immuneACCESS dataset retains in-frame rearrangements with V and J assigned. A fraction of the clones does not appear; measured against another copy, unresolved V genes explain less than half of the discrepancy, and the remainder lacks a known reason. The sample records over 100,000 clones, 89% of which are singletons. The ten largest clones represent 18% of the sample. Taken with the paper, the label for time point translates to: baseline before first vaccination. Here the sequenced sample was peripheral blood, taken on day 0 of AZD1222 vaccination. The receptors derive from an adult in good health.

The chain links TRBV27 to TRBJ1-1, with D perhaps matching TRBD1 (5 bases). The CDR3 runs 12 residues. Germline CDR1 and CDR2: MNHEY and SMNVEV (reference sequence). The ends were cut back, 7 bases at V and 4 bases at J, with 10 bases in the middle. The CDR3 protein is CASKRGVTEAFF. CDR3 DNA sequence: TGTGCCAGCAAGCGAGGGGTCACTGAAGCTTTCTTT.

In its sample, this clone was seen once. The chain joins TRBV6-4 to TRBJ2-1; D is unresolved. This CDR3 has 13 residues. Germline V gene lookup returns CDR1 MRHNA and CDR2 SNTAGT. V lost 2 bases to trimming and J lost 4 bases, with 6 bases between them. CDR3 protein: CASSDGRYNEQFF. Here the CDR3 DNA reads TGTGCCAGCAGTGACGGCAGATACAATGAGCAGTTCTTC.

The gene calls are TRBV18 and TRBJ2-1; 12 bases fit TRBD2. This CDR3 contains 16 residues. Germline assignment: CDR1 KGHSH and CDR2 LQKENI. The ends lost 0 bases at V and 9 bases at J; junction bases unmatched: 6. The CDR3 here is CASSPPLAGGPGEQFF. Written as DNA, the CDR3 is TGTGCCAGCTCACCACCCCTAGCGGGGGGGCCGGGTGAGCAGTTCTTC.

This chain connects TRBV5-8 to TRBJ1-4; no definite D call. This CDR3 is 13 amino acids long. Trimming shortened V by 0 bases and J by 8 bases, and 8 bases separated the two germline ends. CDR1 and CDR2 from the germline V gene are SGHTS and YDEGEE. In nucleotides, the CDR3 is TGTGCCAGCAGCTTGGTAAGGGCGGAAAAACTGTTTTTT. Its translation is CASSLVRAEKLFF.

The genes are TRBV2 and TRBJ1-1, with 7 bases matching TRBD1. Germline CDR1 reads SNHLY; CDR2 reads FYNNEI. The ends lost 6 bases at V and 0 bases at J; junction bases unmatched: 10. CDR3 length equals 16 residues. The CDR3 loop reads CASREPKDRLNTEAFF. CDR3 sequence (DNA): TGTGCCAGCAGAGAACCTAAGGACAGGTTGAACACTGAAGCTTTCTTT.

To note about this clone: The missing conserved phenylalanine or tryptophan at the end of this CDR3 makes a read error likely. CDR3 DNA sequence: TGTGCCAGCAGCTTGGGACAGGGGTCCCCCTATTCACCCCTCCACCTT. This gives the protein CASSLGQGSPYSPLHL. This rearrangement joins TRBV5-5 to TRBJ1-6; 8 bases fit TRBD1. Germline assignment: CDR1 SGHKS and CDR2 YYEKEE (reference sequence). This CDR3 region has 16 residues. J was trimmed by 8 bases and V by 0 bases; bases with no gene match: 7.

The V call is TRBV7-6, the J call TRBJ2-5; 13 nucleotides agree with TRBD2. Germline V gives CDR1 SGHVS, CDR2 FNYEAQ. Trimming at V came to 2 bases and at J to 4 bases, leaving 1 base not matched to a gene. The CDR3 loop spans 15 amino acids. In DNA, the CDR3 is TGTGCCAGCAGCTTAACTAGCGGGGGGGCAGAGACCCAGTACTTC. Its translation: CASSLTSGGAETQYF.

This clone was found once. The chain couples TRBV4-1 to TRBJ2-3; D is unclear. The CDR3 spans 12 residues. Trimming pared 3 bases from V and 5 bases from J, leaving 6 bases between. The germline V gene has CDR1 MGHRA and CDR2 YSYEKL. The CDR3 region is CASSHIIDTQYF. The DNA of the CDR3 is TGCGCCAGCAGCCACATAATAGATACGCAGTATTTT.

The chain is built from TRBV9 and TRBJ1-5, with 7 bases matching TRBD1. The CDR3 runs 15 residues. The germline V gene encodes CDR1 SGDLS and CDR2 YYNGEE. After removal of 0 bases from V and 3 bases from J, the junction contained 3 bases not matched to a gene. CDR3 nucleotide sequence: TGTGCCAGCAGCGTAGGGGGGACAGTCAATCAGCCCCAGCATTTT. This translates into CASSVGGTVNQPQHF. Complete variable domain (other parts from reference TRBV9 and TRBJ1-5): DSGVTQTPKHLITATGQRVTLRCSPRSGDLSVYWYQQSLDQGLQFLIQYYNGEERAKGNILERFSAQQFPDLHSELNLSSLELGDSALYFCASSVGGTVNQPQHFGDGTRLSIL.

The chain links TRBV30 to TRBJ2-3; D gene uncertain. V was clipped by 2 bases and J by 4 bases, with 13 bases between them. CDR1 and CDR2 from the germline V gene are GTSNPN and SVGIG (reference sequence). The CDR3 spans 14 residues. In DNA form, the CDR3 reads TGTGCCTGGAGTTTCTCGGTCCGGGCAGATACGCAGTATTTT. It yields the protein CAWSFSVRADTQYF.

V is TRBV20-1 and J is TRBJ2-7; maybe TRBD2 (6 bases). Trimming stripped 3 bases from V and 5 bases from J, with 17 bases between. CDR3 size: 14 residues. Germline V lookup: CDR1 DFQATT, CDR2 SNEGSKA (reference sequence). This CDR3 is CSASMRGFVNEQYF. The CDR3 DNA reads TGCAGTGCTAGTATGCGGGGATTCGTGAACGAGCAGTACTTC.

This rearrangement joins TRBV10-1 to TRBJ1-2; D ambiguous. Germline CDR1 WNHNN, CDR2 SYGVQD (reference sequence). The CDR3 extends over 13 amino acids. V was trimmed by 0 bases and J by 5 bases, leaving 7 bases between them. The CDR3 loop is CASSESGKYGYTF. CDR3 DNA sequence: TGCGCCAGCAGTGAGTCAGGAAAATATGGCTACACCTTC.

A note on this clone: At one boundary the junction diverges from the germline segment, which might be a read error. This chain joins TRBV29-1 and TRBJ2-7; a weak D match, TRBD2 (6 bases). Germline CDR1 SQVTM, CDR2 ANQGSEA. The CDR3 extends over 13 amino acids. The CDR3 DNA sequence: TGCAGCATTGACGTACTAGCAAGAGGCGAGCAGTACTTC. It yields the protein CSIDVLARGEQYF.

This clone was recorded only once. The rearrangement links TRBV5-6 to TRBJ2-2, with D possibly matching TRBD1 (5 bases). Between the trimmed V and J ends, which lost 2 bases and 5 bases, there was a span of 16 bases. This CDR3 has 16 residues. Germline V gene data show CDR1 as SGHDT and CDR2 as YYEEEE. The CDR3 reads CASSFFAGKGTGELFF. CDR3 in DNA: TGTGCCAGCAGCTTTTTCGCAGGGAAAGGTACCGGGGAGCTGTTTTTT.